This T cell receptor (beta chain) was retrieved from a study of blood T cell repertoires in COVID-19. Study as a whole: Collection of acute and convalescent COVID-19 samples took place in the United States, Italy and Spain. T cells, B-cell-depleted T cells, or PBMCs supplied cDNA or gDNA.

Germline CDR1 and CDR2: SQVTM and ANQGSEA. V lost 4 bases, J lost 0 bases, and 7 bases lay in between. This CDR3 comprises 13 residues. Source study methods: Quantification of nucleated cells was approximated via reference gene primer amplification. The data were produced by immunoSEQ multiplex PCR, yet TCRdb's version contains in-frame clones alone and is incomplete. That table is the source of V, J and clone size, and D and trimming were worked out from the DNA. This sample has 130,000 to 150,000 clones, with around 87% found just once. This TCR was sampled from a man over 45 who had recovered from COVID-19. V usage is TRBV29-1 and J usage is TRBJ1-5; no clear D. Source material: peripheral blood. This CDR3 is CSVAENSNQPQHF. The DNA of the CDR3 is TGCAGCGTTGCGGAGAATAGCAATCAGCCCCAGCATTTT.